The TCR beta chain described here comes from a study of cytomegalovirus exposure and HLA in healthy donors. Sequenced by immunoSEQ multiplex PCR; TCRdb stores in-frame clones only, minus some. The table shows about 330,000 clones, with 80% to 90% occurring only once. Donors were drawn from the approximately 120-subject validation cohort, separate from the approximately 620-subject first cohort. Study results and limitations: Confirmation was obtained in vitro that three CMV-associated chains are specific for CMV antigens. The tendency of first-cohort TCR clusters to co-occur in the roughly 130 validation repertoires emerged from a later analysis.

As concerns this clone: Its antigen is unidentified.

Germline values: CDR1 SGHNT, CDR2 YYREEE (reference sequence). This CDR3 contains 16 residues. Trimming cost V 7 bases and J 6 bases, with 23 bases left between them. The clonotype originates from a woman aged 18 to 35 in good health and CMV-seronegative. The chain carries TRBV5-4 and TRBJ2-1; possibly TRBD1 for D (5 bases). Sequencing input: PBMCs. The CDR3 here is CASEQSGQGRFNEQFF. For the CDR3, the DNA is TGTGCCAGCGAACAGTCCGGGCAGGGTAGGTTCAATGAGCAGTTCTTC.